These 29 T cell receptor beta chains came from one sample sequenced in a study of CD8 T cells in Susac syndrome. When the RNA was reverse transcribed, random hexamers were used with an input of about 0.5 to 1 ug. From the immunoSEQ multiplex PCR reads, TCRdb called clonotypes with MiXCR, one entry per CDR3 protein. The sample includes 75,000 to 95,000 distinct CDR3 sequences, approximately 95% of them seen just once. The sample comprised CD8+ T cells from PBMCs. These receptors all stem from a human donor with Susac syndrome.

This chain joins TRBV5-6 and TRBJ2-7; the D gene is possibly TRBD1 (6 bases). The V end was cut by 1 base, the J end by 5 bases, with 19 bases between. The CDR3 is made up of 16 amino acids. CDR1 is SGHDT and CDR2 is YYEEEE in the germline V gene. Here the CDR3 DNA reads TGTGCCAGCAGCTTGTCCCTCGGGGACACTTTCCACGAGCAGTACTTC. This codes for CASSLSLGDTFHEQYF.

The chain couples TRBV4-1 to TRBJ1-2; 10 nucleotides line up with TRBD1. The CDR3 covers 15 residues. After removal of 0 bases from V and 6 bases from J, the junction contained 4 bases not matched to a gene. CDR1 is MGHRA, CDR2 YSYEKL, per germline. This CDR3 is CASSQEPDRGHGYTF. For the CDR3, the DNA is TGCGCCAGCAGCCAAGAACCAGACAGGGGGCATGGCTACACCTTC.

V usage is TRBV29-1 and J usage is TRBJ2-1, with TRBD2 identical over 11 bases. CDR3 length equals 13 residues. V trimming: 2 bases; J trimming: 9 bases; junction bases outside the gene matches: 3. Germline lookup yields CDR1 SQVTM and CDR2 ANQGSEA. CDR3 bases: TGCAGCGTTGAACTAGCGGGAGGACCTGAGCAGTTCTTC. It yields the protein CSVELAGGPEQFF.

On this clonotype: The junction departs from the called germline gene at one end, perhaps through a read error. The chain employs TRBV4-3 and TRBJ1-1; D is undetermined. CDR3 size: 16 residues. Germline assignment: CDR1 LGHNA and CDR2 YSLEER. The CDR3 spells CAGSQDLTTLNTEAFF. DNA of the CDR3: TGCGCCGGCAGCCAAGATTTAACGACACTTAACACTGAAGCTTTCTTT.

The chain is built from TRBV29-1 and TRBJ2-7; TRBD2 matches at 7 bases. Unmatched junction bases numbered 10, after V lost 4 bases and J lost 1 base. Per the germline V gene, CDR1 is SQVTM and CDR2 is ANQGSEA. CDR3 length equals 15 residues. CDR3 amino acids: CSVVGGKGASYEQYF. For the CDR3, the DNA is TGCAGCGTTGTGGGGGGGAAGGGTGCGTCCTACGAGCAGTACTTC.

CDR3 in amino acids: CSASSRLAGIDEQFF. The CDR3 region has the DNA TGCAGTGCTAGTAGTCGACTAGCGGGAATCGATGAGCAGTTCTTC. The chain combines TRBV20-1 with TRBJ2-1, with 11 bases lining up with TRBD2. CDR1 is DFQATT, CDR2 SNEGSKA, per germline (reference sequence). There are 15 residues in the CDR3. Germline trimming cut 3 bases from V and 8 bases from J; bases unmatched to any gene: 9.

V and J are TRBV7-9 and TRBJ1-2; possibly TRBD1 for D (6 bases). The CDR3 is made up of 11 amino acids. Trimming stripped 11 bases from V and 6 bases from J, with 13 bases between. Germline V gene lookup returns CDR1 SEHNR and CDR2 FQNEAQ (reference sequence). The CDR3 loop reads CAGQGLHGYTF. The CDR3 DNA is TGTGCCGGCCAGGGGCTCCATGGCTACACCTTC.

J is TRBJ2-1 and V is TRBV9; 8 nucleotides match TRBD1. CDR3 length: 18 amino acids. Germline V gene lookup returns CDR1 SGDLS and CDR2 YYNGEE. Trimming took 3 bases from V and 4 from J; bases not matched to a gene: 15. The CDR3 protein is CASSGEGDGTGAYNEQFF. In nucleotides, the CDR3 is TGTGCCAGCAGCGGAGAAGGGGACGGGACAGGAGCATACAATGAGCAGTTCTTC. The complete variable domain, with remaining parts taken from reference TRBV9 and TRBJ2-1, reads DSGVTQTPKHLITATGQRVTLRCSPRSGDLSVYWYQQSLDQGLQFLIQYYNGEERAKGNILERFSAQQFPDLHSELNLSSLELGDSALYFCASSGEGDGTGAYNEQFFGPGTRLTVL.

This clonotype has a single count. The J gene is TRBJ2-7, the V gene TRBV28; D gene unclear. The V end was cut by 3 bases, the J end by 6 bases, with 21 bases between. CDR1 is MDHEN, CDR2 SYDVKM, per germline. This CDR3 region has 16 residues. The CDR3 coding sequence is TGTGCCAGCAGTTTGGTGGTTGGCCCTCGCCTTGGCGAGCAGTACTTC. It yields the protein CASSLVVGPRLGEQYF. The whole variable domain, remainder taken from reference TRBV28 and TRBJ2-7, is DVKVTQSSRYLVKRTGEKVFLECVQDMDHENMFWYRQDPGLGLRLIYFSYDVKMKEKGDIPEGYSVSREKKERFSLILESASTNQTSMYLCASSLVVGPRLGEQYFGPGTRLTVT.

The chain carries TRBV27 and TRBJ2-7; 9 bases line up with TRBD1. CDR3 size: 15 residues. Per germline, CDR1 MNHEY and CDR2 SMNVEV (reference sequence). V lost 10 bases, J lost 2 bases, and 12 bases stayed unmatched. The CDR3 nucleotides are TGTGCCACCATAGTTCCGGGACAGGGAGCCTACGAGCAGTACTTC. Protein: CATIVPGQGAYEQYF.

This clonotype has just one count. The rearrangement uses TRBV4-3 and TRBJ2-2; D is undetermined. Germline-derived CDR1 and CDR2 are LGHNA and YSLEER. This CDR3 has 14 amino acids. Trimming left V 0 bases short and J 7 bases short, with 9 bases between. The CDR3 loop is CASSQDRQNGELFF. Here the CDR3 DNA reads TGCGCCAGCAGCCAAGATCGGCAGAACGGGGAGCTGTTTTTT.

The sample holds one count of this clonotype. The V and J genes are TRBV20-1 and TRBJ2-1, with 7 bases aligning to TRBD2. Germline CDR1 is DFQATT and CDR2 is SNEGSKA (reference sequence). With V trimmed by 5 bases and J by 8 bases, 9 bases remained unmatched. This CDR3 contains 13 residues. The CDR3 coding sequence is TGCAGTGCTCACCGGGACTATACGGATGAGCAGTTCTTC. Encoded protein: CSAHRDYTDEQFF.

This clonotype appeared once. This chain links TRBV24-1 with TRBJ2-5; the match to TRBD1 covers 9 bases. In germline, CDR1 is KGHDR, CDR2 SFDVKD. This CDR3 comprises 13 residues. V gave up 8 bases and J gave up 4 bases; unmatched junction bases: 4. The CDR3 sequence is CATKDRGGETQYF. As DNA, the CDR3 is TGTGCCACCAAGGACAGGGGAGGAGAGACCCAGTACTTC.

The chain uses TRBV29-1 and TRBJ2-1; 16 bases map to TRBD2. Germline lookup yields CDR1 SQVTM and CDR2 ANQGSEA. This CDR3 comprises 16 residues. Trimming at V came to 8 bases and at J to 8 bases, leaving 12 bases not matched to a gene. The CDR3 sequence: CSPGLAGGMGVDEQFF. The DNA for the CDR3 is TGCAGCCCGGGACTAGCGGGAGGGATGGGAGTAGATGAGCAGTTCTTC.

This chain joins TRBV2 and TRBJ2-2; no clear D gene. CDR3 size: 13 residues. Germline CDR1 and CDR2: SNHLY and FYNNEI. V shed 6 bases and J shed 3 bases, with 8 bases lying between them. CDR3 bases: TGTGCCAGCAGGGACGGTTACACCGGGGAGCTGTTTTTT. Protein sequence: CASRDGYTGELFF.

The rearrangement uses TRBV5-6 and TRBJ2-1, with D possibly TRBD2 on 5 matching bases. The CDR3 has 15 residues. The V gene's germline CDR1 is SGHDT and CDR2 YYEEEE. V lost 4 bases and J 0 bases, leaving 11 bases between the germline ends. The CDR3 DNA reads TGTGCCAGCAGCCGCAGCGGAAGCTCCTACAATGAGCAGTTCTTC. Translating gives CASSRSGSSYNEQFF.

In this sample, this clonotype turned up once. J is TRBJ2-3 and V is TRBV5-4, with D tentatively TRBD2 (7 bases). Trimming left V 0 bases short and J 4 bases short, with 15 bases between. This CDR3 spans 16 amino acids. Germline V CDR1 and CDR2: SGHNT, YYREEE (reference sequence). The CDR3 nucleotides read TGTGCCAGCAGCTTGGCCCTGGGAGGGGGACCAGATACGCAGTATTTT. Translated: CASSLALGGGPDTQYF.

The chain has TRBV29-1 and TRBJ2-7, with D maybe TRBD2 (6 bases). The CDR3 loop spans 14 amino acids. Trimming removed 0 bases from V and 7 bases from J, with 16 bases in between. CDR1 is SQVTM, CDR2 ANQGSEA, per germline. CDR3 nucleotides: TGCAGCGTTGAAGAAGAACTAGCACCGGGTGAGCAGTACTTC. This gives the protein CSVEEELAPGEQYF.

This clonotype was recorded only once. The chain joins TRBV28 to TRBJ2-2; no reliable D call. Per germline, CDR1 MDHEN and CDR2 SYDVKM. V lost 1 base and J 1 base, leaving 10 bases between the germline ends. The CDR3 has 16 amino acids. The CDR3 nucleotides are TGTGCCAGCAGTTTATCGTACCAAGAGAACACCGGGGAGCTGTTTTTT. This sequence encodes CASSLSYQENTGELFF.

V gene TRBV28 combines with J gene TRBJ2-7; 8 bases line up with TRBD1. J gave up 5 bases and V 7 bases, and 10 bases lay outside the gene matches. CDR3 length: 14 amino acids. Per germline, CDR1 MDHEN and CDR2 SYDVKM. In DNA, the CDR3 is TGTGCCAGCACCCATCAGGGGGCGTTCAACGAGCAGTACTTC. Protein sequence: CASTHQGAFNEQYF.

The chain uses TRBV28 and TRBJ2-7; D gene unclear. V lost 3 bases, J lost 5 bases, and 2 bases lay in between. Germline V gene lookup returns CDR1 MDHEN and CDR2 SYDVKM. CDR3 length equals 10 residues. The CDR3 coding sequence is TGTGCCAGCAGTTTCAACGAGCAGTACTTC. Residues: CASSFNEQYF.

This clonotype has just a few counts. The chain recombines TRBV29-1 with TRBJ2-3; 12 bases line up with TRBD2. From germline, CDR1 is SQVTM and CDR2 ANQGSEA. This CDR3 is built from 14 residues. The V and J ends lost 7 bases and 3 bases, in that order; junction bases with no gene match: 5. The CDR3 reads CSETSGSTTDTQYF. The CDR3 nucleotides read TGCAGCGAGACTAGCGGGAGTACGACAGATACGCAGTATTTT.

J is TRBJ2-1 and V is TRBV4-1, with a tentative D call TRBD2 (6 bases). The V end lost 5 bases, the J end lost 3 bases, and 17 bases lay between the germline ends. CDR1 MGHRA and CDR2 YSYEKL come from the germline V gene. The CDR3 is 16 amino acids. CDR3: CASSLTKGTLYNEQFF. The CDR3 DNA follows: TGCGCCAGCAGCTTGACTAAAGGGACTCTCTACAATGAGCAGTTCTTC.

The V gene is TRBV4-1, the J gene TRBJ1-2, with 10 bases lining up with TRBD1. This CDR3 spans 18 amino acids. CDR1 MGHRA and CDR2 YSYEKL come from the germline V gene. J lost 1 base, V lost 1 base, and 9 bases had no gene match. In DNA form, the CDR3 reads TGCGCCAGCAGCCAAGGTCCCGGGACAGGGGTGATTAACTATGGCTACACCTTC. Translating gives CASSQGPGTGVINYGYTF.

V gene TRBV4-1 combines with J gene TRBJ2-5, with D possibly TRBD2 on 6 matching bases. In germline, CDR1 is MGHRA, CDR2 YSYEKL. CDR3 length: 14 residues. The V end lost 1 base, the J end lost 4 bases, and 10 bases lay between the germline ends. In DNA form, the CDR3 reads TGCGCCAGCAGCCAAGTCCAGGGAGGAGAGACCCAGTACTTC. Translation: CASSQVQGGETQYF.

The V and J genes are TRBV12-3 or TRBV12-4 and TRBJ2-1, with D tentatively TRBD1 (6 bases). V was clipped by 7 bases and J by 4 bases, with 11 bases between them. CDR3 length: 13 residues. CDR3 region: CASTTGQYNEQFF. The CDR3 nucleotides are TGTGCCAGCACCACAGGACAGTACAATGAGCAGTTCTTC.

This rearrangement joins TRBV28 to TRBJ2-1; perhaps TRBD1 as D (6 bases). V lost 3 bases and J lost 0, with 9 bases in between. The length of the CDR3 is 15 residues. Looked up from germline, CDR1 is MDHEN and CDR2 is SYDVKM. As DNA, the CDR3 is TGTGCCAGCAGTTTCAGGGGTATCTCCTACAATGAGCAGTTCTTC. Translated: CASSFRGISYNEQFF.

CDR3 nucleotides: TGCAGTGCTAGACTGGACCGGGACTACGAGCAGTACTTC. Translation gives CSARLDRDYEQYF. This chain links TRBV20-1 with TRBJ2-7; a possible D gene is TRBD2 (5 bases). This CDR3 has 13 amino acids. The germline V gene encodes CDR1 DFQATT and CDR2 SNEGSKA (reference sequence). The V end lost 2 bases, the J end lost 3 bases, and 11 bases lay between the germline ends.

The chain has TRBV5-6 and TRBJ2-5; D possibly corresponds to TRBD2 (6 bases). Germline assignment: CDR1 SGHDT and CDR2 YYEEEE. V lost 2 bases, J lost 4 bases, and 12 bases lay in between. The CDR3 sequence is 14 residues long. The CDR3 loop reads CASSFAAGRETQYF. The CDR3 coding sequence is TGTGCCAGCAGCTTTGCGGCGGGAAGAGAGACCCAGTACTTC.